Listed below are T cell receptor beta chains from one sample, sequenced in a study of beta chain features in type 1 diabetes. Generated by immunoSEQ multiplex PCR, the TCRdb table keeps only in-frame clones and is missing some. The sample comprises around 260,000 clones, 24% of which are singletons, and 0.012% rests with the top ten. The sequencing sample was made of naive CD4+ T cells from blood. The receptors stem from a woman under 40 with type 1 diabetes. CDR3s include the opening cysteine and the closing phenylalanine or tryptophan. Each record gives: clone size, D gene, V gene, J gene, CDR3 DNA, CDR3 protein. A D gene is named only where the DNA matches it firmly. Only part of the rows carry a size: once, few, many, or a class if the clone is expanded.

clone_size: few; d_call: .; v_call: TRBV6-5; j_call: TRBJ1-2; cdr3_nt: TGTGCCAGCACCAGCTCAGGGTATGGCTACACCTTC; cdr3_aa: CASTSSGYGYTF
clone_size: .; d_call: .; v_call: TRBV7-8; j_call: TRBJ2-4; cdr3_nt: TGTGCCAGCAGCCCCAGTGAGGTCCTAAACATTCAGTACTTC; cdr3_aa: CASSPSEVLNIQYF
clone_size: few; d_call: .; v_call: TRBV7-9; j_call: TRBJ1-2; cdr3_nt: TGTGCCAGCAGCTTAGACAGTTTCTATGGCTACACCTTC; cdr3_aa: CASSLDSFYGYTF
clone_size: .; d_call: .; v_call: TRBV6-5; j_call: TRBJ1-5; cdr3_nt: TGTGCCAGCAGCCAGAATAGCAATCAGCCCCAGCATTTT; cdr3_aa: CASSQNSNQPQHF
clone_size: .; d_call: TRBD1; v_call: TRBV30; j_call: TRBJ2-5; cdr3_nt: TGTGCCTGGAGTCAGTCCAGGGGGATTGGGGAGACCCAGTACTTC; cdr3_aa: CAWSQSRGIGETQYF
clone_size: .; d_call: .; v_call: TRBV25-1; j_call: TRBJ2-6; cdr3_nt: TGTGCCAGCAGTGAATTCACAGTCTCTGGGGCCAACGTCCTGACTTTC; cdr3_aa: CASSEFTVSGANVLTF
clone_size: .; d_call: .; v_call: TRBV4-1; j_call: TRBJ1-1; cdr3_nt: TGCGCCAGCAGCCCACAGGATTTGAACACTGAAGCTTTCTTT; cdr3_aa: CASSPQDLNTEAFF
clone_size: .; d_call: TRBD2; v_call: TRBV29-1; j_call: TRBJ2-5; cdr3_nt: TGCAGCGTTGGTACTAGCGGGATGGAGACCCAGTACTTC; cdr3_aa: CSVGTSGMETQYF
clone_size: .; d_call: .; v_call: TRBV7-9; j_call: TRBJ1-2; cdr3_nt: TGTGCCAGCAGCCCTCAGGGAGGGGGGAACTATGGCTACACCTTC; cdr3_aa: CASSPQGGGNYGYTF
clone_size: .; d_call: TRBD2; v_call: TRBV7-8; j_call: TRBJ2-5; cdr3_nt: TGTGCCAGCAGCCTAGTTAGCGGGAGACGAGAGACCCAGTACTTC; cdr3_aa: CASSLVSGRRETQYF
clone_size: few; d_call: .; v_call: TRBV7-2; j_call: TRBJ2-1; cdr3_nt: TGTGCCAGCAGCTTCCCCCGGGGCGGGGATGAGCAGTTCTTC; cdr3_aa: CASSFPRGGDEQFF
clone_size: .; d_call: TRBD1; v_call: TRBV30; j_call: TRBJ1-4; cdr3_nt: TGTGCCTGGAGACCAGGGGGCCAACTGTTTTTT; cdr3_aa: CAWRPGGQLFF
clone_size: .; d_call: .; v_call: TRBV10-3; j_call: TRBJ1-2; cdr3_nt: TGTGCCATCAGGGTTTTCGGGGGCTATGGCTACACCTTC; cdr3_aa: CAIRVFGGYGYTF
clone_size: .; d_call: .; v_call: TRBV5-5; j_call: TRBJ2-3; cdr3_nt: TGTGCCAGCAGCCTGAGTCATGGAGATACGCAGTATTTT; cdr3_aa: CASSLSHGDTQYF
clone_size: .; d_call: .; v_call: TRBV29-1; j_call: TRBJ1-5; cdr3_nt: TGCAGCGCCGGAACGGGGGGGAGCAATCAGCCCCAGCATTTT; cdr3_aa: CSAGTGGSNQPQHF
clone_size: few; d_call: .; v_call: TRBV27; j_call: TRBJ1-4; cdr3_nt: TGTGCCAGCGGGTCCCGGGACGGAGGGGAAAAACTGTTTTTT; cdr3_aa: CASGSRDGGEKLFF
clone_size: .; d_call: .; v_call: TRBV10-3; j_call: TRBJ2-2; cdr3_nt: TGTGCCATCAGTGACCCGACAGACAAGACCGGGGAGCTGTTTTTT; cdr3_aa: CAISDPTDKTGELFF
clone_size: .; d_call: TRBD2; v_call: TRBV9; j_call: TRBJ2-5; cdr3_nt: TGTGCCAGCAGCGTAGGAGGCGGGAGGTTCGAGACCCAGTACTTC; cdr3_aa: CASSVGGGRFETQYF
clone_size: few; d_call: TRBD2; v_call: TRBV9; j_call: TRBJ2-1; cdr3_nt: TGTGCCAGCAGCGTAGACAGCGGGAGGGGAGTTGAGCAGTTCTTC; cdr3_aa: CASSVDSGRGVEQFF
clone_size: few; d_call: .; v_call: TRBV5-1; j_call: TRBJ2-3; cdr3_nt: TGCGCCAGCAGCTTGGCGACGGGTAGCGAAGATACGCAGTATTTT; cdr3_aa: CASSLATGSEDTQYF
clone_size: .; d_call: .; v_call: TRBV18; j_call: TRBJ2-3; cdr3_nt: TGTGCCAGCTCACCAGCGGATTCCACAGATACGCAGTATTTT; cdr3_aa: CASSPADSTDTQYF
clone_size: once; d_call: TRBD1; v_call: TRBV30; j_call: TRBJ1-1; cdr3_nt: TGCGCCGGGGACAGGGGGAAACTCATCACTGAAGCTTTCTTT; cdr3_aa: CAGDRGKLITEAFF
clone_size: few; d_call: TRBD1; v_call: TRBV25-1; j_call: TRBJ2-7; cdr3_nt: TGTGCCAGCAGTGAACCAGGGGGAAGGGACGAGCAGTACTTC; cdr3_aa: CASSEPGGRDEQYF
clone_size: .; d_call: TRBD1; v_call: TRBV18; j_call: TRBJ1-1; cdr3_nt: TGTGCCAGCTCACCAGACAGGGGAGGCACTGAAGCTTTCTTT; cdr3_aa: CASSPDRGGTEAFF
clone_size: .; d_call: TRBD2; v_call: TRBV7-9; j_call: TRBJ2-1; cdr3_nt: TGTGCCAGCAGCTCCGGGACTAGCGGGCACTCCTACAATGAGCAGTTCTTC; cdr3_aa: CASSSGTSGHSYNEQFF
clone_size: few; d_call: TRBD2; v_call: TRBV29-1; j_call: TRBJ2-5; cdr3_nt: TGCAGCGCCTTGGTCCTAGCGGGAGAGACCCAGTACTTC; cdr3_aa: CSALVLAGETQYF
clone_size: few; d_call: .; v_call: TRBV4-1; j_call: TRBJ2-7; cdr3_nt: TGCGCCAGCAGCCAAGGCCCGCCTGGGACTGCACCCCAACCCTACGAGCAGTACTTC; cdr3_aa: CASSQGPPGTAPQPYEQYF
clone_size: few; d_call: TRBD2; v_call: TRBV14; j_call: TRBJ2-1; cdr3_nt: TGTGCCAGCAGCCCCTTAGCGGGGGGATATGAGCAGTTCTTC; cdr3_aa: CASSPLAGGYEQFF
clone_size: .; d_call: .; v_call: TRBV29-1; j_call: TRBJ1-1; cdr3_nt: TGCAGCGTTGAAAGCCTGGACTATGGGGCTGAAGCTTTCTTT; cdr3_aa: CSVESLDYGAEAFF
clone_size: .; d_call: TRBD1; v_call: TRBV30; j_call: TRBJ1-5; cdr3_nt: TGTGCCTGGAGTGGGGGGACAGGGAAAAGCAATCAGCCCCAGCATTTT; cdr3_aa: CAWSGGTGKSNQPQHF
clone_size: few; d_call: TRBD2; v_call: TRBV9; j_call: TRBJ2-1; cdr3_nt: TGTGCCAGCAGCACCCAAGCGGGAGGAACCTACAATGAGCAGTTCTTC; cdr3_aa: CASSTQAGGTYNEQFF